This T cell receptor beta chain comes out of a study of blood T cell repertoires in COVID-19. Turning to the study itself: Acute and convalescent COVID-19 samples came from the United States, Italy and Spain. In each case, the material was cDNA or gDNA derived from T cells, B-cell-depleted T cells, or PBMCs.

The V segment lost 5 bases and the J segment 9 bases; nucleotides outside the gene matches: 13. This CDR3 is built from 15 residues. Germline CDR1 MNHEY, CDR2 SMNVEV (reference sequence). Data came from immunoSEQ multiplex PCR; TCRdb stores just in-frame clones and leaves some out. Of under 500,000 clones listed, roughly nine tenths are singletons. Specimen: PBMCs or T cells enriched from blood (not recorded which). The receptor was derived from a man aged 25 to 40 who had recovered from COVID-19. J is TRBJ2-1 and V is TRBV27; 7 bases align to TRBD2. DNA of the CDR3: TGTGCCAGCAGTCGGGAGGCTTGGGGTTCCTTTGAGCAGTTCTTC. This translates into CASSREAWGSFEQFF.